A single sample gave rise to the 26 T cell receptor beta chains below, sequenced in a study of cytomegalovirus exposure and HLA in healthy donors. This PCR relied on a set of 60 Vbeta primers and 13 Jbeta primers. The table came from immunoSEQ multiplex PCR; TCRdb's copy has only in-frame clones and leaves some out. The sample has some 150,000 clones, about 74% seen once. The sample comprised PBMCs. Receptor source: a man between 18 and 35 years old in good health and CMV-seropositive.

Notes on this clone: One end of the junction fails to match germline, which may point to a read error. CDR3 sequence reads: CATGSDGPGAETQYF. The CDR3 DNA is TGTGCCACCGGCAGCGACGGACCAGGGGCGGAGACCCAGTACTTC. This chain uses TRBV15 with TRBJ2-5; D might be TRBD1 (6 bases). The CDR3 runs 15 residues. CDR1 is LNHNV and CDR2 is YYDKDF in the germline V gene (reference sequence).

The genes are TRBV2 and TRBJ1-2, with D possibly matching TRBD1 (6 bases). The CDR3 has 13 amino acids. Germline V CDR1 and CDR2: SNHLY, FYNNEI. V was pared by 5 bases and J by 6 bases, with 13 bases between. The CDR3 coding sequence is TGTGCCAGCAGTTCACAGGGATTCCATGGCTACACCTTC. Translation gives CASSSQGFHGYTF.

The V and J genes are TRBV6-4 and TRBJ1-1; D may be TRBD1 (6 bases). This CDR3 contains 13 residues. V lost 5 bases to trimming and J lost 1 base, with 8 bases between them. Germline values: CDR1 MRHNA, CDR2 SNTAGT. The CDR3 sequence is CASSTQGNTEAFF. CDR3 nucleotide sequence: TGTGCCAGCAGTACACAGGGGAACACTGAAGCTTTCTTT.

A note on this clone: Compared with germline, one end of the junction differs, possibly owing to a read error. At the DNA level, this CDR3 is encoded by other sequences in the same sample as well. V and J are TRBV4-3 and TRBJ1-1, with TRBD1 as a possible D gene (6 bases). Germline V gene data show CDR1 as LGHNA and CDR2 as YSLEER. This CDR3 is built from 14 residues. The CDR3 DNA reads as TGCGCCAGCAGCCAAGATAGGGGGAACACCGAAGCTTTCTTT. Residues: CASSQDRGNTEAFF.

This clone was picked up a small number of times. Other nucleotide sequences in the sample specify the same CDR3. This chain connects TRBV7-3 to TRBJ1-2, with 7 bases identical to TRBD1. Germline-derived CDR1 and CDR2 are SGHTA and FQGTGA. V dropped 5 bases and J dropped 3; count of bases not matched to a gene: 3. This CDR3 comprises 13 residues. CDR3 DNA sequence: TGTGCCAGCAGCCCCGGGACAGACTATGGCTACACCTTC. It yields the protein CASSPGTDYGYTF.

This clone occurred a few times. The V gene is TRBV5-4, the J gene TRBJ1-2, with D uncertain. The germline gives CDR1 SGHNT, CDR2 YYREEE (reference sequence). This CDR3 spans 16 amino acids. Trimming took 4 bases from V and 4 from J, leaving 20 bases between them. Here the CDR3 DNA reads TGTGCCAGCAGCCCCTCTTCAGGCTTATTTGGCTATGGCTACACCTTC. Translated, it gives CASSPSSGLFGYGYTF.

The chain employs TRBV11-2 and TRBJ1-1; 10 bases fit TRBD1. Germline assignment: CDR1 SGHAT and CDR2 FQNNGV. The junction had 10 bases not matched to a gene; V was cut back by 5 bases and J by 10 bases. The CDR3 is 14 amino acids. CDR3 sequence: CASSPSTGGFRAFF. CDR3 coding DNA: TGTGCCAGCAGCCCTTCGACAGGGGGCTTTAGAGCTTTCTTT.

This clone has more than one count but fewer than ten. In this CDR3 the conserved last residue, phenylalanine or tryptophan, is missing, so a read error is likely. The chain uses TRBV4-3 and TRBJ1-2; D unclear. Looked up from germline, CDR1 is LGHNA and CDR2 is YSLEER. Trimming took 1 base from V and 8 from J, leaving 17 bases between them. The CDR3 consists of 15 residues. The DNA for the CDR3 is TGCGCCAGCAGCCAAGTCCGACCGGGCGAGGGAGGCTACACCGTC. This gives the protein CASSQVRPGEGGYTV.

This clone was observed once. V is TRBV5-4 and J is TRBJ1-2, with 8 nucleotides matching TRBD1. The germline V gene has CDR1 SGHNT and CDR2 YYREEE (reference sequence). This CDR3 has 14 amino acids. Trimming at V came to 4 bases and at J to 6 bases, leaving 8 bases not matched to a gene. The CDR3 is CASSIRTGRDGYTF. The CDR3 DNA is TGTGCCAGCAGCATCCGGACAGGGAGGGATGGCTACACCTTC. The whole variable domain, filled in from reference TRBV5-4 and TRBJ1-2, reads ETGVTQSPTHLIKTRGQQVTLRCSSQSGHNTVSWYQQALGQGPQFIFQYYREEENGRGNFPPRFSGLQFPNYSSELNVNALELDDSALYLCASSIRTGRDGYTFGSGTRLTVV.

J is TRBJ2-7 and V is TRBV5-8; unclear D gene. The CDR3 runs 16 residues. V gave up 0 bases and J gave up 0 bases, with 13 bases separating them. Germline V gives CDR1 SGHTS, CDR2 YDEGEE. DNA for the CDR3: TGTGCCAGCAGCTTGGGTATACAGTTTTCCTCCTACGAGCAGTACTTC. It encodes CASSLGIQFSSYEQYF. Filled out from reference TRBV5-8 and TRBJ2-7, the complete variable domain reads EAGVTQSPTHLIKTRGQQATLRCSPISGHTSVYWYQQALGLGLQFLLWYDEGEERNRGNFPPRFSGRQFPNYSSELNVNALELEDSALYLCASSLGIQFSSYEQYFGPGTRLTVT.

The chain has TRBV5-1 and TRBJ2-7; 8 positions agree with TRBD1. This CDR3 comprises 15 residues. With V trimmed by 0 bases and J by 1 base, 3 bases remained unmatched. Germline values: CDR1 SGHRS, CDR2 YFSETQ. The CDR3 region has the DNA TGCGCCAGCAGCTTGGTGGGGACAGGATCCTACGAGCAGTACTTC. Protein: CASSLVGTGSYEQYF.

The V gene is TRBV30, the J gene TRBJ2-5, with 10 bases lining up with TRBD1. Germline CDR1 GTSNPN, CDR2 SVGIG (reference sequence). The V segment lost 1 base and the J segment 7 bases; nucleotides outside the gene matches: 3. The CDR3 loop spans 13 amino acids. Written as DNA, the CDR3 is TGTGCCTGGAGTGGACAGGGGGCAGGGACCCAGTACTTC. As protein: CAWSGQGAGTQYF.

The V gene is TRBV7-2, the J gene TRBJ2-1; 9 nucleotides line up with TRBD1. Germline trimming cut 8 bases from V and 6 bases from J; bases unmatched to any gene: 8. Germline V lookup: CDR1 SGHTA, CDR2 FQGNSA. The CDR3 totals 14 residues. The CDR3 coding sequence is TGTGCCAGCCTAAAGGGACAGGGCCCCAATGAGCAGTTCTTC. Translated: CASLKGQGPNEQFF. Variable domain in full (rest from reference TRBV7-2 and TRBJ2-1): GAGVSQSPSNKVTEKGKDVELRCDPISGHTALYWYRQSLGQGLEFLIYFQGNSAPDKSGLPSDRFSAERTGGSVSTLTIQRTQQEDSAVYLCASLKGQGPNEQFFGPGTRLTVL.

The J gene is TRBJ1-1, the V gene TRBV5-1, with D tentatively TRBD1 (5 bases). The CDR3 loop spans 13 amino acids. The ends were cut back, 7 bases at V and 5 bases at J, with 15 bases in the middle. Looked up from germline, CDR1 is SGHRS and CDR2 is YFSETQ. The CDR3 spells CASAWGGVTEAFF. The DNA of the CDR3 is TGCGCCAGCGCTTGGGGCGGGGTAACTGAAGCTTTCTTT.

With respect to this clone: The junction departs from germline at one end; a sequencing error may be responsible. This sequence joins TRBV7-7 and TRBJ2-1; TRBD2 matches 11 bases. The CDR3 sequence is 15 residues long. Germline V gene lookup returns CDR1 SSHAT and CDR2 FNYEAQ (reference sequence). The CDR3 sequence: CASSVSGGAVNEQFF. DNA of the CDR3: TGTGCTAGCAGCGTTAGCGGGGGGGCCGTCAATGAGCAGTTCTTC. The whole variable domain, filled in from reference TRBV7-7 and TRBJ2-1, reads GAGVSQSPRYKVTKRGQDVTLRCDPISSHATLYWYQQALGQGPEFLTYFNYEAQPDKSGLPSDRFSAERPEGSISTLTIQRTEQRDSAMYRCASSVSGGAVNEQFFGPGTRLTVL.

This clone was counted only a few times. The DNA of the CDR3 is TGCAGCGTTGCGAGGGGGCCCTACGAGCAGTACTTC. It encodes CSVARGPYEQYF. J is TRBJ2-7 and V is TRBV29-1; 7 nucleotides agree with TRBD1. J gave up 2 bases and V 4 bases, and 2 bases lay outside the gene matches. Germline assignment: CDR1 SQVTM and CDR2 ANQGSEA. The CDR3 consists of 12 residues.

The chain carries TRBV7-2 and TRBJ1-1; a possible D gene is TRBD1 (6 bases). V dropped 5 bases and J dropped 10 bases, with 11 bases sitting between them. This CDR3 region has 11 residues. The germline CDR1 and CDR2 sequences are SGHTA and FQGNSA. The CDR3 region is CASSQGRGAFF. DNA for the CDR3: TGTGCCAGCAGCCAGGGGCGTGGAGCTTTCTTT.

This clone appeared once. The genes are TRBV5-1 and TRBJ1-2; TRBD1 matches 8 bases. V shed 5 bases, J shed 3 bases, and the junction held 6 bases outside the gene matches. This CDR3 is 14 amino acids long. Germline CDR1 is SGHRS and CDR2 is YFSETQ. The CDR3 region has the DNA TGCGCCAGCAGTCTGACAGGGGATGACTATGGCTACACCTTC. It specifies CASSLTGDDYGYTF.

V is TRBV10-3 and J is TRBJ1-4; tentatively, D is TRBD1 (5 bases). V gave up 6 bases and J gave up 8 bases, with 16 bases separating them. The germline gives CDR1 ENHRY, CDR2 SYGVKD. CDR3 length: 14 amino acids. In DNA form, the CDR3 reads TGTGCCATCAGCGGTGGAGGGGCGAGAGAAAAACTGTTTTTT. It codes for CAISGGGAREKLFF.

The rearrangement uses TRBV6-6 and TRBJ2-7; 7 bases match TRBD2. The germline gives CDR1 MNHNY, CDR2 SVGAGI (reference sequence). CDR3 size: 14 residues. J lost 7 bases, V lost 5 bases, and 11 bases had no gene match. The CDR3 DNA reads as TGTGCCAGCAGTCTTATAGCGGGTGGATGGGAGCAGTACTTC. As protein: CASSLIAGGWEQYF.

There are a few counts of this clone. The chain is built from TRBV19 and TRBJ1-5, with D unclear. Trimming removed 5 bases from V and 2 bases from J, with 13 bases in between. The CDR3 spans 15 residues. Germline lookup yields CDR1 LNHDA and CDR2 SQIVND (reference sequence). The CDR3 region has the DNA TGTGCCAGTAGTCCCTCCTACGTGGGCAATCAGCCCCAGCATTTT. Translated: CASSPSYVGNQPQHF.

The V call is TRBV4-3, the J call TRBJ2-1; maybe TRBD2 (7 bases). This CDR3 spans 15 amino acids. The V and J ends lost 6 bases and 1 base respectively, with 13 bases between them. Germline-derived CDR1 and CDR2 are LGHNA and YSLEER. This CDR3 reads CASSRGRGSYNEQFF. The CDR3 DNA is TGCGCCAGCAGTCGGGGGAGGGGGTCCTACAATGAGCAGTTCTTC.

The J gene is TRBJ2-3, the V gene TRBV5-4, with 13 bases identical to TRBD2. This CDR3 has 15 residues. CDR1 and CDR2 (germline): SGHNT, YYREEE (reference sequence). V lost 2 bases to trimming and J lost 7 bases; unmatched junction nucleotides: 4. The CDR3 reads CASSFGTSGKYTQYF. DNA of the CDR3: TGTGCCAGCAGCTTCGGGACTAGCGGGAAGTATACGCAGTATTTT. The variable domain in full, with the rest retrieved from reference TRBV5-4 and TRBJ2-3, is ETGVTQSPTHLIKTRGQQVTLRCSSQSGHNTVSWYQQALGQGPQFIFQYYREEENGRGNFPPRFSGLQFPNYSSELNVNALELDDSALYLCASSFGTSGKYTQYFGPGTRLTVL.

The genes are TRBV11-2 and TRBJ2-7, with D perhaps TRBD2 (7 bases). This CDR3 spans 15 amino acids. Trimming took off 5 bases at V and 4 bases at J, with 18 bases between the two ends. Germline V gene data show CDR1 as SGHAT and CDR2 as FQNNGV. The CDR3 reads CASSPSSGGGYEQYF. Written as DNA, the CDR3 is TGTGCCAGCAGCCCGTCATCGGGGGGCGGGTACGAGCAGTACTTC.

DNA of the CDR3: TGTGCCAGTAGTACAGGGACAGAACCTTATAAACTGTTTTTT. Translating it yields CASSTGTEPYKLFF. V and J are TRBV19 and TRBJ1-4; TRBD1 matches 7 bases. The V and J ends lost 4 bases and 11 bases, in that order; junction bases with no gene match: 10. Germline assignment: CDR1 LNHDA and CDR2 SQIVND (reference sequence). The CDR3 is 14 residues long.

Concerning this clone itself: Mismatch with germline at one junction end may stem from a read error. V gene TRBV5-4 combines with J gene TRBJ1-5; 8 nucleotides align to TRBD1. The CDR3 contains 16 residues. Germline CDR1 SGHNT, CDR2 YYREEE (reference sequence). The CDR3 here is CASSSGGGYSNQPQHF. In nucleotides, the CDR3 is TGCGCCAGCAGCTCAGGGGGCGGCTATAGCAATCAGCCCCAGCATTTT. The entire variable domain, with the rest obtained from reference TRBV5-4 and TRBJ1-5, is as follows: ETGVTQSPTHLIKTRGQQVTLRCSSQSGHNTVSWYQQALGQGPQFIFQYYREEENGRGNFPPRFSGLQFPNYSSELNVNALELDDSALYLCASSSGGGYSNQPQHFGDGTRLSIL.